This T cell receptor (beta chain) was recorded in a study of early T cells in non-severe SARS-CoV-2 infection. TCRdb reanalysed the 5' RACE reads using MiXCR and keeps one entry per CDR3 protein. The sample has more than 85,000 distinct CDR3 sequences; approximately 15% are singletons. After removal of 5 bases from V and 2 bases from J, the junction contained 7 bases not matched to a gene. The CDR3 is 16 residues long. CDR1 and CDR2 (germline): SNHLY, FYNNEI. The origin of this receptor is an adult who was a healthcare worker with PCR-confirmed SARS-CoV-2 infection or an uninfected control (not recorded which). The sequenced material came from whole blood. The chain has TRBV2 and TRBJ2-3; TRBD2 matches at 10 bases. The CDR3 region is CASSQRTSGYTDTQYF. The CDR3 nucleotides are TGTGCCAGCAGTCAACGGACTAGCGGATACACAGATACGCAGTATTTT. The whole variable domain, remainder taken from reference TRBV2 and TRBJ2-3, is EPEVTQTPSHQVTQMGQEVILRCVPISNHLYFYWYRQILGQKVEFLVSFYNNEISEKSEIFDDQFSVERPDGSNFTLKIRSTKLEDSAMYFCASSQRTSGYTDTQYFGPGTRLTVL.